The clone carrying this T cell receptor beta chain was counted ten times or more. These data come from a study of T cells in Graves' hyperthyroidism and ophthalmopathy. Trimming took 5 bases from V and 4 from J; bases not matched to a gene: 9. Per the germline V gene, CDR1 is SGHAT and CDR2 is FQNNGV. CDR3 length: 15 amino acids. Amplification of TCR beta CDR3 regions was performed using RNA transcripts as template. In the first-round RT-PCR of the TCR CDR3, the HTBI primer set was used. TCRdb recomputed calls from the multiplex PCR reads with MiXCR, one row per CDR3 protein. This sample has fewer than 450,000 distinct CDR3 sequences; roughly 17% occur once, and the top ten carry 34%.

The source of this sequence is a woman aged 25 to 45 with Graves' hyperthyroidism that later progressed to Graves' ophthalmopathy. V gene TRBV11-2 combines with J gene TRBJ1-1, with 8 nucleotides matching TRBD1. The specimen sequenced was blood. CDR3 nucleotide sequence: TGTGCCAGCAGCCCAATGACAGGGGTGTCCACTGAAGCTTTCTTT. It codes for CASSPMTGVSTEAFF.